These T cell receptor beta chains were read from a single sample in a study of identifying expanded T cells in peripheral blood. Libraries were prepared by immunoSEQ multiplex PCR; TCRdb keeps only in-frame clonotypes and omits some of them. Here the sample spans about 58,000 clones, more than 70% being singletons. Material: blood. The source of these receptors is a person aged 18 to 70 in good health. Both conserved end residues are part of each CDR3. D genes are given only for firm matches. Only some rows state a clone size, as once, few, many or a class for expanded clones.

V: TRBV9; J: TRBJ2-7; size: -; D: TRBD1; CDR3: CASSVGQGEYDEQYF; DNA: TGTGCCAGCAGCGTAGGACAGGGTGAATACGACGAGCAGTACTTC
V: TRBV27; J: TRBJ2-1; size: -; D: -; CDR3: CASSFLVASENEQFF; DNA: TGTGCCAGCAGTTTTCTGGTGGCGTCAGAAAATGAGCAGTTCTTC
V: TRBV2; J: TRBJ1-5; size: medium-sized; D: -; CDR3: CASSTQEDQPQHF; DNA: TGTGCCAGCAGTACCCAAGAGGATCAGCCCCAGCATTTT
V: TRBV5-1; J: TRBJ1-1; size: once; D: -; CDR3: CASRWGQGTEAFF; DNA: TGCGCCAGCAGGTGGGGCCAGGGAACTGAAGCTTTCTTT
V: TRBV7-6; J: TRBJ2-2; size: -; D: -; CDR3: CASNGPTGELFF; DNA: TGTGCCAGCAACGGACCAACCGGGGAGCTGTTTTTT
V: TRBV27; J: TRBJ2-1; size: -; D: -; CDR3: CASSLSGLLHNEQFF; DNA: TGTGCCAGCAGCCTTAGCGGCTTACTGCACAATGAGCAGTTCTTC
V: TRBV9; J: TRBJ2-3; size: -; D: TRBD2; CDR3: CASSVTSGGTDTQYF; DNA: TGTGCCAGCAGCGTGACTAGCGGGGGCACAGATACGCAGTATTTT
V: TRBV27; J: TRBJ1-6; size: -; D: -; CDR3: CASSSGRNNSPLHF; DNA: TGTGCCAGCAGTTCGGGCAGGAATAATTCACCCCTCCACTTT
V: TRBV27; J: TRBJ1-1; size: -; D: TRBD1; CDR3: CASRPRGIYMEAFF; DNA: TGTGCCAGCAGACCCAGGGGGATTTACATGGAAGCTTTCTTT
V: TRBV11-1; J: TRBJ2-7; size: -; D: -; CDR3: CASSRLGGPYEQYF; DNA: TGTGCCAGCAGCCGCCTTGGAGGCCCCTACGAGCAGTACTTC
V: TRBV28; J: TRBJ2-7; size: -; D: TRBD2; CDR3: CASSFSSGFTYEQYF; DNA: TGTGCCAGCAGTTTTAGTAGCGGGTTCACCTACGAGCAGTACTTC
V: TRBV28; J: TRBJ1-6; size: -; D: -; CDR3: CASRLIWGYLHF; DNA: TGTGCCAGCAGGCTCATCTGGGGCTATCTCCACTTT
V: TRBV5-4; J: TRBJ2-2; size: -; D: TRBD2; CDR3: CASSFLSSGRFGELFF; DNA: TGTGCCAGCAGCTTTCTGAGTAGCGGGAGGTTCGGGGAGCTGTTTTTT
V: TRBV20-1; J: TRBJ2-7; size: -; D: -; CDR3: CSLQQGYEQYF; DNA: TGCAGTTTGCAGCAGGGATACGAGCAGTACTTC
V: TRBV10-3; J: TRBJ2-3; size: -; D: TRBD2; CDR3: CAIKREGSADTQYF; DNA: TGTGCCATCAAGCGGGAGGGTAGTGCAGATACGCAGTATTTT
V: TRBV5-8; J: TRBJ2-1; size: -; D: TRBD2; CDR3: CASSLLTSGDNEQFF; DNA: TGTGCCAGCAGCTTGTTGACTAGCGGTGACAATGAGCAGTTCTTC
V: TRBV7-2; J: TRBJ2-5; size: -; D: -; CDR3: CASSLSLETQYF; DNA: TGTGCCAGCAGCTTAAGTCTGGAGACCCAGTACTTC
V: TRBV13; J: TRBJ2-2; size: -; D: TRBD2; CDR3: CASSLESSGVNTGELFF; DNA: TGTGCCAGCAGCTTAGAAAGTAGCGGGGTAAACACCGGGGAGCTGTTTTTT
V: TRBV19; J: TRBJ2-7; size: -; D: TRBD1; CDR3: CASSLIPGQGPYEQYF; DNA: TGTGCCAGTAGCCTAATACCGGGACAGGGCCCCTACGAGCAGTACTTC
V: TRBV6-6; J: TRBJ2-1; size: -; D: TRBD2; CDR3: CASRGPGLAGNEQFF; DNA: TGTGCCAGCAGAGGACCGGGACTAGCGGGGAACGAGCAGTTCTTC
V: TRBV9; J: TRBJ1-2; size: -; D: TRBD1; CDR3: CASSVSRDRVSRGYGYTF; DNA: TGTGCCAGCAGCGTTTCTCGGGACAGGGTGTCACGCGGCTATGGCTACACCTTC
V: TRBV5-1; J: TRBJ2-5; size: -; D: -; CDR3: CASSYDSNGETQYF; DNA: TGCGCCAGCAGCTATGACAGCAATGGAGAGACCCAGTACTTC
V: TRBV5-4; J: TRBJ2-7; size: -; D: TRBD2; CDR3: CASSLGGLAHSYEQYF; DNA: TGTGCCAGCAGCTTGGGGGGACTAGCGCACTCCTACGAGCAGTACTTC
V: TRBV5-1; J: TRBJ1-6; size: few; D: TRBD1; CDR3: CASSFGTGDSPLHF; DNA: TGCGCCAGCAGCTTTGGGACAGGGGATTCACCCCTCCACTTT
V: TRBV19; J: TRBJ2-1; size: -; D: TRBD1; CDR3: CGHGTGGPSSYNEQFF; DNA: TGTGGCCACGGGACAGGGGGCCCTAGCTCCTACAATGAGCAGTTCTTC
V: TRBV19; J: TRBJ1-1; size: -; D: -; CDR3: CASRVGGAEAFF; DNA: TGTGCCAGTAGGGTTGGAGGGGCTGAAGCTTTCTTT
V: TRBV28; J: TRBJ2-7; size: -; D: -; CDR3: CASSSPGARRAYEQYF; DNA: TGTGCCAGCAGTTCGCCCGGGGCAAGGAGGGCCTACGAGCAGTACTTC
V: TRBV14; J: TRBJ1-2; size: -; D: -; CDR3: CASSPWGGAYGYTF; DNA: TGTGCCAGCAGCCCCTGGGGGGGGGCTTATGGCTACACCTTC
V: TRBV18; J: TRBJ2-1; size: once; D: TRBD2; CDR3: CASSPRAGGHNNEQFF; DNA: TGTGCCAGCTCACCACGGGCGGGGGGCCACAACAATGAGCAGTTCTTC
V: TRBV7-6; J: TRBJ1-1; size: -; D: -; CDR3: CASSFDLTAEAFF; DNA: TGTGCCAGCAGCTTTGACTTGACCGCTGAAGCTTTCTTT
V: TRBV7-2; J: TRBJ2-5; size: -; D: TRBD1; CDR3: CASSFQQGEETQYF; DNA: TGTGCCAGCAGCTTTCAACAGGGGGAAGAGACCCAGTACTTC
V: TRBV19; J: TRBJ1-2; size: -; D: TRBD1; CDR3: CASSPSDGQGLGYTF; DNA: TGTGCCAGTAGTCCTTCCGACGGACAGGGACTTGGCTACACCTTC
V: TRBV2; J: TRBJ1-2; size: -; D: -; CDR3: CASSDPARALGYTF; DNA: TGTGCCAGCAGCGACCCCGCCAGAGCCCTCGGCTACACCTTC
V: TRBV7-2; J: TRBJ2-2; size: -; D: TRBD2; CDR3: CASGVAGVTNTGELFF; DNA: TGTGCCAGCGGCGTAGCGGGGGTCACGAACACCGGGGAGCTGTTTTTT
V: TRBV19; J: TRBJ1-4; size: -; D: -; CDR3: CASSISTQGTEKLFF; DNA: TGTGCCAGTAGTATTTCCACCCAGGGGACTGAAAAACTGTTTTTT
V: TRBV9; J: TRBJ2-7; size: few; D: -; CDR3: CASSPRLNEPGEQYF; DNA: TGTGCCAGCAGCCCTCGTTTGAACGAACCGGGCGAGCAGTACTTC
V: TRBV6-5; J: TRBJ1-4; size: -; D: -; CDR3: CASNQDRTHEKLFF; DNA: TGTGCCAGCAATCAGGACAGAACCCATGAAAAACTGTTTTTT
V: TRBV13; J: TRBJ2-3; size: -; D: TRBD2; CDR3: CASSLGLAGGDTQYF; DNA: TGTGCCAGCAGCTTAGGCCTAGCGGGGGGAGATACGCAGTATTTT
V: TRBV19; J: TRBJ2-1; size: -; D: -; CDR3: CASSIMGNEQFF; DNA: TGTGCCAGTAGTATAATGGGGAATGAGCAGTTCTTC
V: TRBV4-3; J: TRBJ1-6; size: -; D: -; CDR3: CASGGLGEPLHF; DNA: TGCGCCAGCGGGGGGCTGGGAGAACCCCTCCACTTT
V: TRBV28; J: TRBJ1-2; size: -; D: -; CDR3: CASRPQGFVGYTF; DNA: TGTGCCAGCAGACCACAGGGTTTCGTTGGCTACACCTTC
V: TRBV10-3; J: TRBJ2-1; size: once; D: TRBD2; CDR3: CAISESVAGGAYNEQFF; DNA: TGTGCCATCAGTGAGTCGGTGGCGGGAGGGGCCTACAATGAGCAGTTCTTC
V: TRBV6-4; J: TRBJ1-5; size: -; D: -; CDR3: CASSPRGEGNQPQHF; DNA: TGTGCCAGCAGCCCCAGGGGAGAAGGCAATCAGCCCCAGCATTTT
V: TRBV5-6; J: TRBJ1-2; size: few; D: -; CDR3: CASSLGTPYGYTF; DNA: TGTGCCAGCAGCTTGGGGACACCCTATGGCTACACCTTC
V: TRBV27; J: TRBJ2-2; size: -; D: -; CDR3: CASRQYWGTGELFF; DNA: TGTGCCAGCAGACAATACTGGGGCACCGGGGAGCTGTTTTTT
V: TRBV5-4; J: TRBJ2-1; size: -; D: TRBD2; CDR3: CAVRREQTRNEQFF; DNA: TGTGCCGTCCGGCGGGAGCAAACCAGGAATGAGCAGTTCTTC
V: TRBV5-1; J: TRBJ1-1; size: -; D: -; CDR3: CASSLGATVSEAFF; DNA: TGCGCCAGCAGCTTGGGAGCCACAGTAAGTGAAGCTTTCTTT
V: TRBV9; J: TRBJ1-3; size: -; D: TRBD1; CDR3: CASSARTGERSGNTIYF; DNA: TGTGCCAGCAGCGCCAGAACAGGGGAGAGGTCTGGAAACACCATATATTTT
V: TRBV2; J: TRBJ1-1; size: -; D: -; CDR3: CASSAGTNTEAFF; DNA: TGTGCCAGCAGTGCCGGAACAAACACTGAAGCTTTCTTT
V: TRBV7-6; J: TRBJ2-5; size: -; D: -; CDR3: CASSFGDQETQYF; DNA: TGTGCCAGCAGCTTCGGGGACCAAGAGACCCAGTACTTC
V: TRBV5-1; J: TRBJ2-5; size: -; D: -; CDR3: CASSSPRQGGPETQYF; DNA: TGCGCCAGCAGCTCCCCCCGGCAGGGGGGACCAGAGACCCAGTACTTC
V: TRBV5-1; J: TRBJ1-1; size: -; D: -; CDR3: CASSLELNTEAFF; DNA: TGCGCCAGCAGCTTGGAGCTAAACACTGAAGCTTTCTTT
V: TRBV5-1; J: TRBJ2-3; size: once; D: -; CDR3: CASRSRPPGTDTQYF; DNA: TGCGCCAGCAGGTCCCGGCCCCCCGGTACAGATACGCAGTATTTT
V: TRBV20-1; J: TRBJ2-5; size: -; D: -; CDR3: CSASAQTQYF; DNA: TGCAGTGCTAGTGCGCAGACCCAGTACTTC
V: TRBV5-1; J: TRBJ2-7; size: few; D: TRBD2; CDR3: CASSWKTSGNTYEQYF; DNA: TGCGCCAGCAGCTGGAAGACTAGCGGGAACACCTACGAGCAGTACTTC
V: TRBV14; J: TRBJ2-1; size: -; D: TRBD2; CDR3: CASSQDFGTSRSYNEQFF; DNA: TGTGCCAGCAGCCAAGATTTTGGGACTAGCCGATCCTACAATGAGCAGTTCTTC
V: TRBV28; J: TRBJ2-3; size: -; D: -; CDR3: CASSSPRGGTDTQYF; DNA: TGTGCCAGCAGTTCGCCCAGGGGGGGCACAGATACGCAGTATTTT
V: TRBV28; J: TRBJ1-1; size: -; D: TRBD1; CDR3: CASSLGTVNTEAFF; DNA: TGTGCCAGCAGTTTAGGGACAGTGAACACTGAAGCTTTCTTT
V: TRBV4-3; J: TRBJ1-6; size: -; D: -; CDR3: CASSQDTARNSPLHF; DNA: TGCGCCAGCAGCCAAGACACGGCCCGAAATTCACCCCTCCACTTT
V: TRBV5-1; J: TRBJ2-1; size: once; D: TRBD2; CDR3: CASSLGSGGGYNEQFF; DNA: TGCGCCAGCAGCTTGGGTAGCGGGGGAGGTTACAATGAGCAGTTCTTC